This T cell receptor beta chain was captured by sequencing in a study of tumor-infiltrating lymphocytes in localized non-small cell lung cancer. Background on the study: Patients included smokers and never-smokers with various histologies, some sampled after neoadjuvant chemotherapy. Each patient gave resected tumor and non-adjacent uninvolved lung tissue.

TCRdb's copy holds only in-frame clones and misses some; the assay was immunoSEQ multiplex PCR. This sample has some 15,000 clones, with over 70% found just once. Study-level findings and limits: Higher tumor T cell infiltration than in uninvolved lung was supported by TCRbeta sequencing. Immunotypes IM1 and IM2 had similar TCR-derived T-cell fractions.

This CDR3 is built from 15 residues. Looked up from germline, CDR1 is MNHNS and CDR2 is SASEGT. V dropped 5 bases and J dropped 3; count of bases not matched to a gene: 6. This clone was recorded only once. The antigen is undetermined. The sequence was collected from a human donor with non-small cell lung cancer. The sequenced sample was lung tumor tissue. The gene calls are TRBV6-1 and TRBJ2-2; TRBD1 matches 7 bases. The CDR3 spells CASSLTGWDTGELFF. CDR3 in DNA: TGTGCCAGCAGTCTGACAGGGTGGGACACCGGGGAGCTGTTTTTT.